These 5 T cell receptor beta chains were all obtained from the same sample, sequenced in a study of CD8+CD57+ T cells in acquired aplastic anemia. Both TCR beta VDJ combination and CDR3 sequence profiling were carried out. Genomic DNA was the template for this profiling. TCRdb analysed the reads with MiXCR anew, one entry per CDR3 protein. The profile shows around 200,000 distinct CDR3 sequences, 65% of them singletons. Patients who underwent sequencing had shown CD8+CD57+ cell expansion by flow cytometry. The sequenced sample was sorted CD4+, CD8+, or CD8+CD57+ T cells (not recorded which) from PBMCs. The receptor set was obtained from a human donor with aplastic anemia.

This clonotype was detected ten times or more. V gene TRBV7-6 combines with J gene TRBJ1-2, with 10 nucleotides matching TRBD1. The CDR3 contains 15 residues. V was pared by 1 base and J by 6 bases, with 5 bases of the junction left unmatched. Germline V lookup: CDR1 SGHVS, CDR2 FNYEAQ. CDR3 nucleotides: TGTGCCAGCAGCTTAGAGGAGACAGGGGGCAATGGCTACACCTTC. Amino acids: CASSLEETGGNGYTF.

V usage is TRBV3-1 and J usage is TRBJ1-2, with 8 nucleotides matching TRBD1. V gave up 5 bases and J gave up 4 bases; unmatched junction bases: 3. CDR1 is LGHDT and CDR2 is YNNKEL in the germline V gene (reference sequence). The CDR3 consists of 13 residues. The CDR3 is CASSIGTGYGYTF. CDR3 DNA sequence: TGTGCCAGCAGCATCGGGACAGGCTATGGCTACACCTTC.

V and J are TRBV19 and TRBJ1-4; 9 nucleotides match TRBD1. Germline CDR1 and CDR2: LNHDA and SQIVND (reference sequence). The CDR3 is 15 amino acids. After removal of 4 bases from V and 3 bases from J, the junction contained 3 bases not matched to a gene. The CDR3 DNA reads TGTGCCAGTAGTACACAGGGGGCGGCTAATGAAAAACTGTTTTTT. Amino acid sequence: CASSTQGAANEKLFF.

This sequence joins TRBV7-8 and TRBJ2-7, with 16 bases lining up with TRBD2. After removal of 5 bases from V and 3 bases from J, the junction contained 4 bases not matched to a gene. The V gene's germline CDR1 is SGHVS and CDR2 FQNEAQ. This CDR3 spans 16 amino acids. The CDR3 reads CASSGTSGGAVYEQYF. CDR3 DNA: TGTGCCAGCAGCGGGACTAGCGGGGGGGCCGTCTACGAGCAGTACTTC. Supplemented by reference TRBV7-8 and TRBJ2-7, the full variable domain reads GAGVSQSPRYKVAKRGQDVALRCDPISGHVSLFWYQQALGQGPEFLTYFQNEAQLDKSGLPSDRFFAERPEGSVSTLKIQRTQQEDSAVYLCASSGTSGGAVYEQYFGPGTRLTVT.

V gene TRBV9 combines with J gene TRBJ2-5, with D uncertain. The CDR3 has 14 amino acids. Germline CDR1 and CDR2: SGDLS and YYNGEE. V was pared by 4 bases and J by 2 bases, with 12 bases between. The CDR3 nucleotides read TGTGCCAGCAGCCAACGACCCTGGCAAGAGACCCAGTACTTC. The encoded protein is CASSQRPWQETQYF.